This note documents a single T cell receptor beta chain sequence. The data were produced by immunoSEQ multiplex PCR, yet TCRdb's version contains in-frame clones alone and is incomplete. Of approximately 85,000 clones in the sample, 80% to 95% were seen once. This sample was taken from a study of T cell changes during pregnancy in multiple sclerosis. The V and J ends lost 5 bases and 0 bases, in that order; junction bases with no gene match: 8. In germline, CDR1 is LNHDA, CDR2 SQIVND (reference sequence). The CDR3 loop spans 17 amino acids. Sequenced material: peripheral blood, taken in the first trimester of pregnancy. This chain connects TRBV19 to TRBJ2-4; 9 bases match TRBD1. The clonotype comes from a female donor with multiple sclerosis, enrolled in a pregnancy study. The CDR3 DNA reads TGTGCCAGTAGTCCCTCCCTGGGACAGGGAGCCAAAAACATTCAGTACTTC. This codes for CASSPSLGQGAKNIQYF.